This T cell receptor beta chain originates from a study of T-cell memory formation after mild COVID-19. This clonotype was found a few times. The V segment lost 1 base and the J segment 3 bases; nucleotides outside the gene matches: 2. CDR3 length: 15 residues. TCRdb reanalysed the 5' RACE reads using MiXCR and keeps one entry per CDR3 protein. The data show some 290,000 distinct CDR3 sequences, with 16% seen just once and approximately 25% held by the top ten. This TCR came from a man between 18 and 29 years old who had mild COVID-19 (a few samples of this study predate the infection). Cell type and time point are not known. The specimen was PBMCs or a T cell subset sorted from them (not recorded which). The chain links TRBV12-3 or TRBV12-4 to TRBJ2-3; 9 bases fit TRBD1. The CDR3 loop reads CASSLGQGGTDTQYF. The CDR3 nucleotides are TGTGCCAGCAGTTTAGGACAGGGGGGGACAGATACGCAGTATTTT.